This T cell receptor (beta chain) was observed in a study of tumor-infiltrating lymphocytes in localized non-small cell lung cancer. Turning to the study itself: The cohort mixed smokers and never-smokers, several histologies, and some post-neoadjuvant-chemotherapy samples. Resected tumor was paired with non-adjacent uninvolved lung from the same patient. Study outcomes and limitations: TCR sequencing covered a subset of patients with enough tissue.

Produced via immunoSEQ multiplex PCR; TCRdb's table is partial and in-frame only. The table has 10,000 to 15,000 clones, 85% to 90% seen once. As to this clone: Its antigen remains unknown.

Source material: lung tumor tissue. This clonotype was obtained from a human donor with non-small cell lung cancer.

CDR3 in DNA: TGCGCCAGCAGCCAATCGTGGACAGGGATAGAGACCCAGTACTTC. Translation gives CASSQSWTGIETQYF. The J gene is TRBJ2-5, the V gene TRBV4-1; 8 nucleotides agree with TRBD1. In germline, CDR1 is MGHRA, CDR2 YSYEKL. The CDR3 is made up of 15 amino acids. With 2 bases clipped from V and 4 bases from J, the junction kept 6 bases outside the gene matches.